This entry is about one T cell receptor (beta chain). This clone appeared once. Its target antigen remains unknown. Per-base qualities were not stored, and no clone one base away is much larger. The data stem from a study of identifying expanded T cells in peripheral blood (dated by TCRdb to about 2019). Looking at the study overall: Separate aliquots of the same genomic DNA pool were sequenced to produce technical replicates, and four replicates were compared in pairs. Broad study findings and their caveats: About 1.1 differentially abundant clones were flagged by the binomial model between technical replicates, whereas about 15 and 19 were flagged over approximately two weeks and four weeks, respectively. Variance in clone template counts between approximately 2-week samples significantly increased with total template count across all healthy donors. The beta-binomial model significantly reduced the number of clones called differentially abundant and the false-positive rate across all healthy-donor time intervals. The authors expected biological variance in healthy repertoires might increase further over much longer intervals such as months to years.

During the collection period, no infections or other immune events were recorded for the healthy donors. Blood repertoires from healthy donors were used as a training cohort for calibrating time-dependent variance in a beta-binomial model of differential abundance of T-cell clones. The training cohort was composed of approximately 10 healthy donors, 3 female and 7 male. Donor ages ranged from about 25 to 70 years, with an average of about 41 years. Whole blood was collected from each healthy donor at three time points spaced approximately 2 weeks apart and obtained from a commercial supplier. Genomic DNA was extracted from unsorted whole blood for immunosequencing. Trimming removed 1 base from V and 2 bases from J, leaving 9 bases between the germline ends. From its cysteine to its phenylalanine, the CDR3 spans 14 amino acids. CDR3 DNA only is kept here, 42 bases in frame from base 1. CDR1 and CDR2 (LGHNA, YSLEER) derive from the germline V gene.

TCRbeta CDR3 regions were profiled by bias-controlled multiplex PCR amplification of genomic DNA with the immunoSEQ Assay. On the authors' methods: The absolute abundance of each unique TCRbeta CDR3 region was quantified after sequences were collapsed and filtered. Differential abundance was assessed using a binomial (Fisher-equivalent) model and a beta-binomial model in which time-dependent variance fitted from healthy donors was added. Clones with fewer than 5 combined templates were removed, and a clone was called differentially abundant if the clone's Benjamini-Hochberg FDR was below 0.01. The form v = (b*log(k)+a)^2 was used to model beta-binomial variance as a function of total template count across the two samples. Imported from immuneACCESS, the table was reduced by TCRdb to in-frame sequences with V and J called. These copies leave out some clones; in studies compared against another copy, an unresolved V gene accounts for under half, and the cause of the remainder is not known. That table gives V, J and clone size, and the DNA gave D and trimming. This sample has some 78,000 clones in its table, and about 83% of those were observed once. About 20% of the sample lies in the top ten.

The chain couples TRBV4-3 to TRBJ2-7; TRBD2 is perhaps the D gene, given 7 matching bases. The sequenced sample consisted of blood. This sequence was found in a person between 18 and 75 years old in good health. This receptor has the CDR3 CASSQGGGPYEQYF. The DNA reads TGCGCCAGCAGCCAAGGGGGGGGCCCCTACGAGCAGTACTTC.